This T cell receptor (beta chain) was captured by sequencing in a study of cytotoxic CD8 clonotypes in ibrutinib-treated CLL. Study-wide findings and caveats: Clonality, elevated at ibrutinib response, dropped back toward baseline at progression. Samples were collected at differing times from sustained-remission and progressing patients. Clonality at baseline surpassed age-matched healthy donors and tracked circulating CD8+ T-cell counts.

Depths of 1 in 200,000 to 1 in 1 million T cells were the sequencing target. Assay: immunoSEQ multiplex PCR; the TCRdb copy retains only in-frame clones and omits some. Among approximately 100,000 clones, under 70% were seen once, and the ten largest hold around 37%. A remark on this clone: What it binds is not known. In the same sample, other DNA sequences code for this CDR3.

The sequencing here drew on PBMCs, taken after 24 months of ibrutinib treatment. This TCR was sampled from a human donor with chronic lymphocytic leukemia.

The CDR3 DNA sequence: TGTGCCAGCAGTTTGGCCGGGGAGCTGTTTTTT. This sequence encodes CASSLAGELFF. The gene calls are TRBV28 and TRBJ2-2, with unresolved D. V dropped 3 bases and J dropped 6 bases, with 2 bases sitting between them. Germline CDR1 MDHEN, CDR2 SYDVKM. CDR3 size: 11 residues.